This TCR beta chain was found in a study of T cell repertoires in cytomegalovirus infection. Study summary: Matching HLA type and CMV infection were both indicated by public TCR beta signatures.

A few counts support this clonotype. Its antigen is as yet unknown. Germline CDR1 is DFQATT and CDR2 is SNEGSKA (reference sequence). Trimming left V 1 base short and J 1 base short, with 5 bases between. CDR3 length: 13 amino acids. TCRdb processed the reads anew with MiXCR; each CDR3 protein has one entry. The table lists 490,000 or so distinct CDR3 sequences, 11% of them singletons. Study outcomes and limitations: HLA-C-restricted CMV clonotypes gave the most frequent clonotype in two of eight donors.

The gene calls are TRBV20-1 and TRBJ1-3; D is uncertain. This sequence was found in a human donor in good health (CMV status not recorded). Some clones in this sample may be carry-over from other donors' samples. Input material: PBMCs. The CDR3 protein is CSARGSSGNTIYF. The CDR3 DNA sequence: TGCAGTGCTAGAGGATCATCTGGAAACACCATATATTTT.